This T cell receptor beta chain was sequenced for a study of PD-L1 blockade in urothelial cancer. Study overall: The analyses of blood took place 3 weeks (second dose) and 6 weeks after treatment start. T cells were recovered from blood samples at a median of roughly 150,000.

The germline V and J ends were trimmed by 0 bases and 6 bases, with 23 bases remaining between them. Germline CDR1 reads SGHRS; CDR2 reads YFSETQ. The CDR3 extends over 18 amino acids. Sequenced by immunoSEQ multiplex PCR; TCRdb stores in-frame clones only, minus some. The sample records just under 45,000 clones, more than 75% being singletons. Metastatic or locally advanced urothelial carcinoma was present in the patients. Pretreatment and on-treatment samples were taken, numbering 1 to 8 per patient. This sample comprised PBMCs, obtained around atezolizumab (anti-PD-L1) treatment. The sequence derives from a woman in her sixties with urothelial cancer. This sequence joins TRBV5-1 and TRBJ2-3; tentatively, D is TRBD1 (6 bases). CDR3 protein: CASSLALITGKRLDTQYF. The CDR3 DNA sequence: TGCGCCAGCAGCTTGGCCCTCATTACAGGGAAGAGATTGGATACGCAGTATTTT.